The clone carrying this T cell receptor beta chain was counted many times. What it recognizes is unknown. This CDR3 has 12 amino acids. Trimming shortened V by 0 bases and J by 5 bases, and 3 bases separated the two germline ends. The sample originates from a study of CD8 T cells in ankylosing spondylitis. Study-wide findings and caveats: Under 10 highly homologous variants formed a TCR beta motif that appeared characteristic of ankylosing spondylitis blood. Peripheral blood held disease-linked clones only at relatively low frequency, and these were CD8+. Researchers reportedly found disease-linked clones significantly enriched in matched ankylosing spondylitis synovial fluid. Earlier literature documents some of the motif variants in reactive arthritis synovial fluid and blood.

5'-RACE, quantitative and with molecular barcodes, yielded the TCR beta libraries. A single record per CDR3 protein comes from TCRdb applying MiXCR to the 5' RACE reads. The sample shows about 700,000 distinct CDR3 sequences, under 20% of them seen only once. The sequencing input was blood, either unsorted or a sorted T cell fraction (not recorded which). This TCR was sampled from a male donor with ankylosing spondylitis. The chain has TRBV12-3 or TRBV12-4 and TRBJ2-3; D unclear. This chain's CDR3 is CASSLAVDTQYF. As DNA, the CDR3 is TGTGCCAGCAGTTTAGCCGTAGATACGCAGTATTTT.